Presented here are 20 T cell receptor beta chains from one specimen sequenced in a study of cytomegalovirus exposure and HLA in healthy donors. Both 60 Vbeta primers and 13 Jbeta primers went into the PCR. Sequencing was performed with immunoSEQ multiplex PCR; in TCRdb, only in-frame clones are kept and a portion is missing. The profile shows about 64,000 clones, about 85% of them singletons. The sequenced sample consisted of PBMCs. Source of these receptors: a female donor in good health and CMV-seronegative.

The CDR3 region has the DNA TGTGCCAGCAGTTCGCGGACTAGCGGGATTTCCTACGAGCAGTACTTC. This sequence encodes CASSSRTSGISYEQYF. This rearrangement joins TRBV27 to TRBJ2-7; 12 bases line up with TRBD2. J was trimmed by 1 base and V by 4 bases; bases with no gene match: 5. The germline V gene has CDR1 MNHEY and CDR2 SMNVEV (reference sequence). The CDR3 runs 16 residues.

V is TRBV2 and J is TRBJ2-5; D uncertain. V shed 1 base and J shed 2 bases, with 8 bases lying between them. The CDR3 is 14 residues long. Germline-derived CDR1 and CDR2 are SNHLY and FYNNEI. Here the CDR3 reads CASSEGTPQETQYF. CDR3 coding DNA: TGTGCCAGCAGTGAAGGCACTCCACAAGAGACCCAGTACTTC. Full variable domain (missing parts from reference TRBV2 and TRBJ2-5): EPEVTQTPSHQVTQMGQEVILRCVPISNHLYFYWYRQILGQKVEFLVSFYNNEISEKSEIFDDQFSVERPDGSNFTLKIRSTKLEDSAMYFCASSEGTPQETQYFGPGTRLLVL.

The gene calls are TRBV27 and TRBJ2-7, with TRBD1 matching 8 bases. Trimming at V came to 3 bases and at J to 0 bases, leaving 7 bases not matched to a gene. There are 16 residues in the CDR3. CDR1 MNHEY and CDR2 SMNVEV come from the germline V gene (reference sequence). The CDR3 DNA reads TGTGCCAGCAGTTTCGCGCGGGACAGGCCCTCCTACGAGCAGTACTTC. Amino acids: CASSFARDRPSYEQYF.

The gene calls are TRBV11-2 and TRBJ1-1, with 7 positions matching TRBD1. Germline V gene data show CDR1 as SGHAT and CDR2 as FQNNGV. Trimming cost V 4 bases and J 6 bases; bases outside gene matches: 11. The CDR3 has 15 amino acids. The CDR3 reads CASSSHWDSGAEAFF. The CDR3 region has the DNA TGTGCCAGCAGCTCCCACTGGGACAGTGGAGCTGAAGCTTTCTTT. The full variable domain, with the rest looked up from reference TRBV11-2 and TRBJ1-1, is EAGVAQSPRYKIIEKRQSVAFWCNPISGHATLYWYQQILGQGPKLLIQFQNNGVVDDSQLPKDRFSAERLKGVDSTLKIQPAKLEDSAVYLCASSSHWDSGAEAFFGQGTRLTVV.

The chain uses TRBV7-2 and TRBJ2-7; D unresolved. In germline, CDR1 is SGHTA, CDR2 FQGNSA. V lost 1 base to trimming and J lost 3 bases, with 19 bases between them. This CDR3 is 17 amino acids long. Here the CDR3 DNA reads TGTGCCAGCAGCTTAGAGGTGATTCAGGATCCTCGCTACGAGCAGTACTTC. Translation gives CASSLEVIQDPRYEQYF.

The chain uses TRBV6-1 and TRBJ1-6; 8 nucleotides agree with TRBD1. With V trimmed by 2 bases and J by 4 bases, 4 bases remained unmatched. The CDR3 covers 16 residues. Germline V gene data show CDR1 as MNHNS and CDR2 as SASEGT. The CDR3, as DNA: TGTGCCAGCAGTGAATCAGGGGGCCTATATAATTCACCCCTCCACTTT. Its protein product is CASSESGGLYNSPLHF.

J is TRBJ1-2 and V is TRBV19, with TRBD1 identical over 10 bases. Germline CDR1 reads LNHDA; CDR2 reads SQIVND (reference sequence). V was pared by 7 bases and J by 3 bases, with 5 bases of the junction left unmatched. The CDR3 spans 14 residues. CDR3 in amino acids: CASISTGGYYGYTF. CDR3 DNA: TGTGCCAGTATTTCGACAGGGGGCTACTATGGCTACACCTTC.

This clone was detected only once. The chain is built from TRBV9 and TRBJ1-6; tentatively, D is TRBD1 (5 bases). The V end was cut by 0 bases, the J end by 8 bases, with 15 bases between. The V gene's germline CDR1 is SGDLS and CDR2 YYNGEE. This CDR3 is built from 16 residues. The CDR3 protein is CASSVEAGGGDSPLHF. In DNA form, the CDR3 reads TGTGCCAGCAGCGTAGAAGCGGGGGGAGGGGATTCACCCCTCCACTTT.

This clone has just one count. This CDR3 reads CASSLEPDQPQHF. DNA for the CDR3: TGTGCCAGCAGCTTAGAGCCTGATCAGCCCCAGCATTTT. The V and J genes are TRBV7-8 and TRBJ1-5; D gene unclear. V gave up 1 base and J gave up 5 bases, with 6 bases separating them. Looked up from germline, CDR1 is SGHVS and CDR2 is FQNEAQ. This CDR3 has 13 amino acids.

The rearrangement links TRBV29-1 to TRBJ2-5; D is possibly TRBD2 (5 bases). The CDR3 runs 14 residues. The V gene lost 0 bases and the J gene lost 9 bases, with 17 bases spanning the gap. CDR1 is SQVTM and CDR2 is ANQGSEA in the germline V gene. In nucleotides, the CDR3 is TGCAGCGTTGAAGACCGGGGTCCGAATTGGGCCCAGTACTTC. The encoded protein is CSVEDRGPNWAQYF.

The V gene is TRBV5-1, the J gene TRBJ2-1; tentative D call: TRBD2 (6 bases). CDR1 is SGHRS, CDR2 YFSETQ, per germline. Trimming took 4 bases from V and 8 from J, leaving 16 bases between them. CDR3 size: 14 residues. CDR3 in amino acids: CASSLGVERDEQFF. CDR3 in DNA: TGCGCCAGCAGCCTGGGCGTGGAGCGGGATGAGCAGTTCTTC.

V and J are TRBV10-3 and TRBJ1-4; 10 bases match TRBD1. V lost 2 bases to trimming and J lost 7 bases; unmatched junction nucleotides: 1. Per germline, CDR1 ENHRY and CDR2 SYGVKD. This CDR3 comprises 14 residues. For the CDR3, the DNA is TGTGCCATCAGTGAGAGGGACAGGGGTGAAAAACTGTTTTTT. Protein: CAISERDRGEKLFF.

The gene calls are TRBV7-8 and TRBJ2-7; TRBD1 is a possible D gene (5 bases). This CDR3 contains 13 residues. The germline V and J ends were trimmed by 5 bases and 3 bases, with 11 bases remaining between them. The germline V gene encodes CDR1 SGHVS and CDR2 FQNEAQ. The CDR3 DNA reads TGTGCCAGCAGCCGGTTGCAGGGCTACGAGCAGTACTTC. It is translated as CASSRLQGYEQYF.

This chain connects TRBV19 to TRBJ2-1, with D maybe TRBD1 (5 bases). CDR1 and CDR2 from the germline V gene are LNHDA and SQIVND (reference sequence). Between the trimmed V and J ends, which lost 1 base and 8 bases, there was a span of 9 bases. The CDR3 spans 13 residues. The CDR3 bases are TGTGCCAGTAGTATAGGGCAAGGGGATGAGCAGTTCTTC. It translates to CASSIGQGDEQFF.

CDR3 sequence: CASSLGQGTGELFF. The DNA of the CDR3 is TGTGCCAGCAGCTTAGGCCAGGGCACCGGGGAGCTGTTTTTT. This chain uses TRBV7-2 with TRBJ2-2; possibly TRBD1 for D (5 bases). V lost 1 base, J lost 4 bases, and 7 bases lay in between. Germline V gives CDR1 SGHTA, CDR2 FQGNSA. The CDR3 runs 14 residues.

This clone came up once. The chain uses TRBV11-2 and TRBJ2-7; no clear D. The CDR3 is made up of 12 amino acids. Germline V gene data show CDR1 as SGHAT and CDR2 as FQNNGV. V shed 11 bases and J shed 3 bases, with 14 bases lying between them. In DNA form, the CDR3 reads TGTGCCGTATCGGTCTATCACTACGAGCAGTACTTC. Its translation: CAVSVYHYEQYF.

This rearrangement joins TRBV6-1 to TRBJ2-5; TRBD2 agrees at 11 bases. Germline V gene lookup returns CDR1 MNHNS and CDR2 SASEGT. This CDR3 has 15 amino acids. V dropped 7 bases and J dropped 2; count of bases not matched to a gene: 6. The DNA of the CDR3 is TGTGCCAGCACCGTACTAGCGGGGGTACAAGAGACCCAGTACTTC. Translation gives CASTVLAGVQETQYF.

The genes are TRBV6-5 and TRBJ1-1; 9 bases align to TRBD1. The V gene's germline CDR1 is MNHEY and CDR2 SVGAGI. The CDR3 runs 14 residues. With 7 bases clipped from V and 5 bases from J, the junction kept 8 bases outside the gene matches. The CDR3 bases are TGTGCCAGCACCGCGGGGGACAGGGTTACTGAAGCTTTCTTT. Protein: CASTAGDRVTEAFF.

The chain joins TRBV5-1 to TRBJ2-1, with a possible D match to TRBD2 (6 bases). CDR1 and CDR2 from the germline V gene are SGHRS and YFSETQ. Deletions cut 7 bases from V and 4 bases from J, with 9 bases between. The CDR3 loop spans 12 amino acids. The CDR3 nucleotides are TGCGCCAGCTCCCGGGGGTACAATGAGCAGTTCTTC. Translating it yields CASSRGYNEQFF.

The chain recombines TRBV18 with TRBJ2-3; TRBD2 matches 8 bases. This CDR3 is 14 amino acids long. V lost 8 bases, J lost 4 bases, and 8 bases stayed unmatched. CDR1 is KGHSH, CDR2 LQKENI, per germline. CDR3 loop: CASQGLADADTQYF. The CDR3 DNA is TGTGCCAGCCAAGGACTAGCAGACGCAGATACGCAGTATTTT.